This TCR beta chain was captured by sequencing in a study of blood T cell repertoires in COVID-19. The overall study: T cells, B-cell-depleted T cells, or PBMCs provided the cDNA or gDNA that served as material.

Germline V gene data show CDR1 as LNHDA and CDR2 as SQIVND (reference sequence). V shed 1 base and J 6 bases; nucleotides not matched to a gene: 8. The CDR3 sequence is 17 residues long. In the authors' methods: Researchers report that nucleated cell counts were estimated from reference gene primer amplification. Libraries were prepared by immunoSEQ multiplex PCR; TCRdb keeps only in-frame clonotypes and omits some of them. The DNA gave D and trimming, while V, J and clone size come from that table. In the table there are over 100,000 clones, approximately 80% of which are singletons. Sequencing input: peripheral blood. This clonotype was sampled from a man in his 60s with acute or convalescent COVID-19. This sequence joins TRBV19 and TRBJ2-1, with 11 nucleotides matching TRBD2. The CDR3 coding sequence is TGTGCCAGTAGTATAGGCCTACTAGCGGGAGCCGGCAATGAGCAGTTCTTC. Its translation: CASSIGLLAGAGNEQFF.